These T cell receptor beta chains were read from a single sample in a study of T cell responses to AZD1222 COVID-19 vaccine. The protocol was immunoSEQ multiplex PCR, while the TCRdb copy is restricted to in-frame clones and leaves out a portion. The sample has 150,000 to 200,000 clones; around 93% are singletons. The sample consisted of peripheral blood, taken on day 0 of AZD1222 vaccination. These receptors were collected from an adult in good health. Each CDR3 is given with its conserved first and last residue. The D gene is left open where the match is weak. Size tells how often a clone was seen (once, few, many) or the class of an expanded clone, and some rows leave it out.

CDR3aa	CDR3nt	j_gene	abundance	v_gene	d_gene
CASSLYGQSNQPQHF	TGTGCCAGCAGCTTGTATGGACAGAGTAATCAGCCCCAGCATTTT	TRBJ1-5	NA	TRBV5-4	NA
CASSLGQGRRETQYF	TGTGCCAGCAGTTTAGGGCAGGGGAGGAGGGAGACCCAGTACTTC	TRBJ2-5	NA	TRBV27	NA
CASSPSWGVKGDTQYF	TGTGCCAGCAGCCCCTCCTGGGGGGTCAAGGGAGATACGCAGTATTTT	TRBJ2-3	NA	TRBV6-2/TRBV6-3	NA
CAGSLGGSSPLHF	TGTGCCGGCAGCCTAGGGGGCAGCTCACCCCTCCACTTT	TRBJ1-6	NA	TRBV7-3	TRBD1
CASSTYRQNYNSPLHF	TGTGCCAGTTCCACATACAGGCAAAACTATAATTCACCCCTCCACTTT	TRBJ1-6	NA	TRBV28	NA
CASSFGTSGRRGTDTQYF	TGTGCCAGCAGCTTTGGGACTAGCGGGAGGAGGGGCACAGATACGCAGTATTTT	TRBJ2-3	few	TRBV11-2	TRBD2
CASSGPGTPTNEKLFF	TGTGCCAGCAGCGGCCCCGGGACTCCAACTAATGAAAAACTGTTTTTT	TRBJ1-4	NA	TRBV5-4	NA
CSASAGTLGEKLFF	TGCAGTGCCAGTGCAGGGACCTTGGGTGAAAAACTGTTTTTT	TRBJ1-4	NA	TRBV20-1	NA
CSVGKRDVTDTQYF	TGCAGCGTTGGTAAGCGGGATGTCACAGATACGCAGTATTTT	TRBJ2-3	NA	TRBV29-1	TRBD2
CASSLTRGDQPQHF	TGTGCCAGCAGCTTAACCCGTGGGGATCAGCCCCAGCATTTT	TRBJ1-5	once	TRBV7-8	NA
CASSTTRGAAYNEQFF	TGTGCCAGTAGTACTACGAGGGGCGCAGCCTACAATGAGCAGTTCTTC	TRBJ2-1	NA	TRBV19	NA
CASSVVEGRGPNEQFF	TGTGCCAGCAGCGTAGTGGAGGGGCGGGGCCCCAATGAGCAGTTCTTC	TRBJ2-1	NA	TRBV9	NA
CASSEARVAGYTF	TGTGCCAGCAGTGAGGCCAGGGTTGCTGGCTACACCTTC	TRBJ1-2	NA	TRBV6-1	NA
CATSRNPNSNQPQHF	TGTGCCACCAGCAGAAATCCTAATAGCAATCAGCCCCAGCATTTT	TRBJ1-5	NA	TRBV15	NA
CSVVPWASASLYEQYF	TGCAGCGTTGTCCCCTGGGCGAGCGCAAGTCTCTACGAGCAGTACTTC	TRBJ2-7	NA	TRBV29-1	NA
CASSEESNYGYTF	TGTGCCAGCAGTGAGGAGAGCAACTATGGCTACACCTTC	TRBJ1-2	NA	TRBV2	NA
CASSFALKVGYEQFF	TGTGCCAGCAGTTTTGCTCTTAAAGTCGGCTATGAGCAGTTCTTC	TRBJ2-1	NA	TRBV6-5	NA
CAWSAQRGPTETQYF	TGTGCCTGGAGTGCTCAGCGGGGCCCAACAGAGACCCAGTACTTC	TRBJ2-5	once	TRBV30	TRBD2
CASSIGTGRGETQYF	TGTGCCAGCAGCATCGGGACAGGGCGCGGGGAGACCCAGTACTTC	TRBJ2-5	NA	TRBV7-8	TRBD1
CASRRAGPGQPQHF	TGTGCCAGCCGGAGAGCGGGGCCAGGTCAGCCCCAGCATTTT	TRBJ1-5	once	TRBV28	NA
CASSQVGAKNTEAFF	TGCGCCAGCAGCCAAGTCGGGGCTAAGAACACTGAAGCTTTCTTT	TRBJ1-1	NA	TRBV4-3	NA
CASSPRDRDRLSPQHF	TGTGCCAGCAGCCCGAGGGACCGCGATCGCTTGTCGCCCCAGCATTTT	TRBJ1-5	NA	TRBV7-8	NA
CASSFERTLTAEQFF	TGTGCCAGCAGCTTCGAGCGGACTCTTACGGCTGAGCAGTTCTTC	TRBJ2-1	NA	TRBV11-2	NA
CATSDPGQGGRGGLNQPQHF	TGTGCCACCAGTGATCCAGGACAGGGAGGGAGAGGAGGGCTCAATCAGCCCCAGCATTTT	TRBJ1-5	NA	TRBV24-1	TRBD1
CASNAPGDNQYEQYF	TGTGCCAGCAATGCTCCGGGGGACAACCAATACGAGCAGTACTTC	TRBJ2-7	NA	TRBV28	NA
CASSRGNEQFF	TGTGCCAGCAGTCGGGGTAATGAGCAGTTCTTC	TRBJ2-1	NA	TRBV7-3	NA
CASSEYSVNQPQHF	TGTGCCAGCAGTGAATATTCAGTCAATCAGCCCCAGCATTTT	TRBJ1-5	NA	TRBV25-1	NA
CASSHRGERSGNTIYF	TGCGCCAGCAGCCACCGTGGAGAGCGCTCTGGAAACACCATATATTTT	TRBJ1-3	NA	TRBV5-1	NA
CARSLNRGQGLNSPLHF	TGTGCCAGAAGCTTAAATCGAGGACAGGGATTGAATTCACCCCTCCACTTT	TRBJ1-6	NA	TRBV7-5	NA
CAWSKTGVGYEQYF	TGTGCCTGGAGTAAGACGGGGGTCGGCTACGAGCAGTACTTC	TRBJ2-7	NA	TRBV30	NA
CASSDRSSSYEQYF	TGTGCCAGCAGTGACAGGTCTAGCTCCTACGAGCAGTACTTC	TRBJ2-7	NA	TRBV6-1	NA
CSVEGLAGVPYEQYF	TGCAGCGTTGAAGGACTAGCGGGAGTCCCCTACGAGCAGTACTTC	TRBJ2-7	NA	TRBV29-1	TRBD2
CATSDRTGGSDGYTF	TGTGCCACCAGTGACCGGACAGGGGGCTCGGATGGCTACACCTTC	TRBJ1-2	once	TRBV24-1	TRBD1
CASRKDLNYGYTF	TGTGCCAGCAGAAAGGACCTTAACTATGGCTACACCTTC	TRBJ1-2	NA	TRBV2	NA
CATGEGARETQYF	TGTGCCACTGGAGAGGGGGCACGAGAGACCCAGTACTTC	TRBJ2-5	NA	TRBV6-5	TRBD1
CASSRGTGGTTGELFF	TGTGCCAGCAGCCGCGGGACAGGTGGGACCACCGGGGAGCTGTTTTTT	TRBJ2-2	NA	TRBV3-1/TRBV3-2	TRBD1
CASSPGGSGSRNEQFF	TGTGCCAGCAGTCCCGGGGGGAGCGGGAGTAGAAATGAGCAGTTCTTC	TRBJ2-1	NA	TRBV28	TRBD2
CASSDYRGPYEQYF	TGCGCCAGCAGCGACTACAGGGGTCCCTACGAGCAGTACTTC	TRBJ2-7	NA	TRBV5-1	TRBD1
CASSYSIVDYTF	TGTGCCAGCAGTTACTCGATCGTTGACTACACCTTC	TRBJ1-2	NA	TRBV6-2/TRBV6-3	NA
CASSMRERASGNTIYF	TGTGCCAGTAGTATGAGGGAGAGAGCGTCTGGAAACACCATATATTTT	TRBJ1-3	NA	TRBV19	NA
CASSEARDGTIYF	TGTGCCAGCAGTGAAGCGCGGGACGGCACCATATATTTT	TRBJ1-3	NA	TRBV2	NA
CASSSGSSYEQYF	TGTGCCAGCAGTAGCGGGAGCTCCTACGAGCAGTACTTC	TRBJ2-7	NA	TRBV9	TRBD2